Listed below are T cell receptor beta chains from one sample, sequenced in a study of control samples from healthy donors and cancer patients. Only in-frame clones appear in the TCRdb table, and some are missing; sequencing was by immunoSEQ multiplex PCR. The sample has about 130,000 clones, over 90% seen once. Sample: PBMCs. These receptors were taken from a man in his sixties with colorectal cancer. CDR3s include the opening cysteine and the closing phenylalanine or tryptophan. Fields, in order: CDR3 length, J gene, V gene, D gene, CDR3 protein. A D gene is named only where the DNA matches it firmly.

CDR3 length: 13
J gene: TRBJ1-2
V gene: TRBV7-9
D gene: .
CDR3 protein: CASSRLGNYGYTF

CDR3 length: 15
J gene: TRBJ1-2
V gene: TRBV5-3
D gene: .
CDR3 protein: CARRHYQGQRGGYTF

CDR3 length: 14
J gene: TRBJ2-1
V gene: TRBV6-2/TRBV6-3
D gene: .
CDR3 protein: CASSYRGDYNEQFF

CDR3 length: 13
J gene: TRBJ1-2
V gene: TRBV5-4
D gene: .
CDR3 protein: CASSLYGGYGYTF

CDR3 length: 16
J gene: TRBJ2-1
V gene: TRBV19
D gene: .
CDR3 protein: CASSIAARVTYNEQFF

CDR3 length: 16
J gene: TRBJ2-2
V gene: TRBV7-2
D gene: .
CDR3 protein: CASSLVAFLNTGELFF

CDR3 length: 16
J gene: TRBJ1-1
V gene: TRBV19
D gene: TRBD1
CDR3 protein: CASSSSSDRGQGKAFF

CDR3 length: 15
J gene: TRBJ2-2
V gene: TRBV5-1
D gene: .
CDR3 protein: CASRMAGTRTGELFF

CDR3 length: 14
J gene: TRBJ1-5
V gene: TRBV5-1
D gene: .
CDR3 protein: CASSLEGTEEPQHF

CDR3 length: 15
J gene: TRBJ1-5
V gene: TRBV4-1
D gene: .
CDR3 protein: CASSQDLGGFQPQHF

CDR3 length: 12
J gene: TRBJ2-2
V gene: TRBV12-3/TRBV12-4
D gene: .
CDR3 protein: CASSLLPGELFF

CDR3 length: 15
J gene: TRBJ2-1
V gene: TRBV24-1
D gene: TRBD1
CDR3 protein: CATSDFRGSYNEQFF

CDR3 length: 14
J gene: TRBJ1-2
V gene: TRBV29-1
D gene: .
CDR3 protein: CSVEDSGIGYGYTF

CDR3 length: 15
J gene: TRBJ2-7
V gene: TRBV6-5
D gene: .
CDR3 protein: CASSYEGAGAYEQYF

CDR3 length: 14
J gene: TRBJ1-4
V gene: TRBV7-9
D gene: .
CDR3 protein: CASSRTGGYEKLFF

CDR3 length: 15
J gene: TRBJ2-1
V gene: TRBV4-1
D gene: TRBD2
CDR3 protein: CATEWTSGDYNEQFF

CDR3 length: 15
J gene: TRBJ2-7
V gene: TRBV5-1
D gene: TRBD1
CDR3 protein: CASSGLWDSTYEQYF

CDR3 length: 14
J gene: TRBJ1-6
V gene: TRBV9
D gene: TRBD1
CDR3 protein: CASSGTGENSPLHF

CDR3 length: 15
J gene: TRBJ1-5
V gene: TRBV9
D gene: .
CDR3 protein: CASSVDPYSNQPQHF

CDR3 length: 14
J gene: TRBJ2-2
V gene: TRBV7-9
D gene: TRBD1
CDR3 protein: CASSPQGDTGELFF